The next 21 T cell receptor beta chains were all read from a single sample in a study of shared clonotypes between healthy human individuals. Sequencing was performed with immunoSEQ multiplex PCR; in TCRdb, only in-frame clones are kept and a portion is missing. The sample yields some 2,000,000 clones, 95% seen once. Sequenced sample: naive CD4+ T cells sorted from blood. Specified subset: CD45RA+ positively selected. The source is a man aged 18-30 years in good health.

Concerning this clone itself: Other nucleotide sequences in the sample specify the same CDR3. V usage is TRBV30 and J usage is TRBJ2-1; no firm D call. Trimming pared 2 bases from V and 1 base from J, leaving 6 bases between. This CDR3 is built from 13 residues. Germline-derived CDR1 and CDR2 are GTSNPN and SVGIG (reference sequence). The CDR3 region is CAWSPSSYNEQFF. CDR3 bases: TGTGCCTGGAGTCCGAGTTCCTACAATGAGCAGTTCTTC. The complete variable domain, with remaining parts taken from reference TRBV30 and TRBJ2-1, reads SQTIHQWPATLVQPVGSPLSLECTVEGTSNPNLYWYRQAAGRGLQLLFYSVGIGQISSEVPQNLSASRPQDRQFILSSKKLLLSDSGFYLCAWSPSSYNEQFFGPGTRLTVL.

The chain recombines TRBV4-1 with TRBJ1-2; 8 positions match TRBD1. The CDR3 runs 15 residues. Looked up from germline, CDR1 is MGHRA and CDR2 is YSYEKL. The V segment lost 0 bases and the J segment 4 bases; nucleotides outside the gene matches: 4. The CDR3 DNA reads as TGCGCCAGCAGCCAAGATACAGGGACAGGCTATGGCTACACCTTC. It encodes CASSQDTGTGYGYTF.

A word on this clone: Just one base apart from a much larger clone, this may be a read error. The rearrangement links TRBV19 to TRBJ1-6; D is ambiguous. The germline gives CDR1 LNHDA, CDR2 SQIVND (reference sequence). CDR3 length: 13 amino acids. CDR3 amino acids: CASKKASPFPPHF. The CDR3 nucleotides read TGTGCCAGTAAGAAAGCAAGCCCATTTCCCCCCCACTTT.

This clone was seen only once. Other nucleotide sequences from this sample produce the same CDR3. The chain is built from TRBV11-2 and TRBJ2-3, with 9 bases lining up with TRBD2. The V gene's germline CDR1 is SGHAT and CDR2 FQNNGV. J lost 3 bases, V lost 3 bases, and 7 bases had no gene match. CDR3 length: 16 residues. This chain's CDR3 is CASSLGGLAGTDTQYF. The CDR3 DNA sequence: TGTGCCAGCAGCTTGGGCGGGCTAGCGGGAACAGATACGCAGTATTTT.

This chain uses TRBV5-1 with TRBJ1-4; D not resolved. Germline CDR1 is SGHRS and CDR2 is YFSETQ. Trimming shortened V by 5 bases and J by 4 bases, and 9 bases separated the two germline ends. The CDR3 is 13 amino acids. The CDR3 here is CASSARVNEKLFF. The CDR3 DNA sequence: TGCGCCAGCAGTGCGCGGGTTAATGAAAAACTGTTTTTT.

The CDR3 reads CASSELGRTDNNEQFF. CDR3 coding DNA: TGCGCCAGCAGTGAGTTGGGGCGGACAGACAACAATGAGCAGTTCTTC. The V call is TRBV10-1, the J call TRBJ2-1, with D maybe TRBD1 (6 bases). CDR3 length equals 16 residues. Germline loops: CDR1 WNHNN, CDR2 SYGVQD (reference sequence). V lost 1 base, J lost 5 bases, and 15 bases lay in between.

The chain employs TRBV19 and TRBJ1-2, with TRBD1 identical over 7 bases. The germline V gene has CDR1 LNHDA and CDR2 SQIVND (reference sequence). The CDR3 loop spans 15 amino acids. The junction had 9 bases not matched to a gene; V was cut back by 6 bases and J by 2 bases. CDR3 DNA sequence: TGTGCCAGTAGCCCTTTCCGGGACAGCAACTATGGCTACACCTTC. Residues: CASSPFRDSNYGYTF.

CDR3 residues: CASSEQGRKETQYF. The CDR3 DNA sequence: TGTGCCAGCAGTGAACAGGGGCGGAAAGAGACCCAGTACTTC. V usage is TRBV2 and J usage is TRBJ2-5; TRBD1 is a possible D gene (6 bases). The CDR3 length is 14 residues. Germline CDR1 is SNHLY and CDR2 is FYNNEI. V lost 2 bases and J lost 3, with 10 bases in between. Looking up the rest from reference TRBV2 and TRBJ2-5 gives the full variable domain: EPEVTQTPSHQVTQMGQEVILRCVPISNHLYFYWYRQILGQKVEFLVSFYNNEISEKSEIFDDQFSVERPDGSNFTLKIRSTKLEDSAMYFCASSEQGRKETQYFGPGTRLLVL.

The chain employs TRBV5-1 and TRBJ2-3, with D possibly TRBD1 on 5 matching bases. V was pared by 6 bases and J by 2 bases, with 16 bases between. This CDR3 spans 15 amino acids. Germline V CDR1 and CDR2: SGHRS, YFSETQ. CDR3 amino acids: CASKWGGSVTDTQYF. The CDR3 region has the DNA TGCGCCAGCAAGTGGGGCGGATCTGTCACAGATACGCAGTATTTT.

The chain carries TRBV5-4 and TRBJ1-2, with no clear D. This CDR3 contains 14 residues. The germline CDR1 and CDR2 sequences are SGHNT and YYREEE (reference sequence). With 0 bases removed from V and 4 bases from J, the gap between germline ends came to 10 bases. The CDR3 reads CASSLEPSGYGYTF. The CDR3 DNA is TGTGCCAGCAGCTTGGAGCCCTCGGGCTATGGCTACACCTTC.

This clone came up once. The CDR3 spells CASSQYTDRVNQPQHF. Here the CDR3 DNA reads TGTGCCAGCAGCCAATACACCGACAGGGTCAATCAGCCCCAGCATTTT. This chain uses TRBV14 with TRBJ1-5; TRBD1 matches 7 bases. This CDR3 has 16 amino acids. CDR1 is SGHDN, CDR2 FVKESK, per germline. V gave up 2 bases and J gave up 3 bases; unmatched junction bases: 7.

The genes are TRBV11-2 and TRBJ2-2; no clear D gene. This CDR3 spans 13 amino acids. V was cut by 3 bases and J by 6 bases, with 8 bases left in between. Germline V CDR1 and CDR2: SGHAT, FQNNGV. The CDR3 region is CASSLHDAGELFF. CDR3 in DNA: TGTGCCAGCAGCTTGCACGATGCCGGGGAGCTGTTTTTT. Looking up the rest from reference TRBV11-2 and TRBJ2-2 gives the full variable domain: EAGVAQSPRYKIIEKRQSVAFWCNPISGHATLYWYQQILGQGPKLLIQFQNNGVVDDSQLPKDRFSAERLKGVDSTLKIQPAKLEDSAVYLCASSLHDAGELFFGEGSRLTVL.

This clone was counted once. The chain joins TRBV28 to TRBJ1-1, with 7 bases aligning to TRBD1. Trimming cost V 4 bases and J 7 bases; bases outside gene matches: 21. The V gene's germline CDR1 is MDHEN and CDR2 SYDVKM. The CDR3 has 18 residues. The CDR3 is CASSSVLGGGQNLLEAFF. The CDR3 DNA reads TGTGCCAGCAGTTCCGTATTAGGGGGCGGTCAGAATTTGCTTGAAGCTTTCTTT.

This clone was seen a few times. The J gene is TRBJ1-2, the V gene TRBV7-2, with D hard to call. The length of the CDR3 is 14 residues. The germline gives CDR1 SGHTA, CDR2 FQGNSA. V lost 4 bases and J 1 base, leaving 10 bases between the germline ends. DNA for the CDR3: TGTGCCAGCAGCTCTGGACGGAATAACTATGGCTACACCTTC. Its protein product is CASSSGRNNYGYTF.

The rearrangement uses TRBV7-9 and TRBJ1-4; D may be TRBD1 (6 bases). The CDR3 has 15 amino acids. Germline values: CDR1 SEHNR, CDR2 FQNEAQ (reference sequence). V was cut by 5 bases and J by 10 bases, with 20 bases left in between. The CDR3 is CASSPQQGMGGKLFF. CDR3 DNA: TGTGCCAGCAGCCCTCAACAGGGCATGGGGGGAAAACTGTTTTTT.

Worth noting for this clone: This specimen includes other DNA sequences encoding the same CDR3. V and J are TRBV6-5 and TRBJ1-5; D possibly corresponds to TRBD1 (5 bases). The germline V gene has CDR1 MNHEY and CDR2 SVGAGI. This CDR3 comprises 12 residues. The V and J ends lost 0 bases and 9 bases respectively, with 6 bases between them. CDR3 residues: CASSYSGGPQHF. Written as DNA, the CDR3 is TGTGCCAGCAGTTACTCGGGGGGGCCCCAGCATTTT.

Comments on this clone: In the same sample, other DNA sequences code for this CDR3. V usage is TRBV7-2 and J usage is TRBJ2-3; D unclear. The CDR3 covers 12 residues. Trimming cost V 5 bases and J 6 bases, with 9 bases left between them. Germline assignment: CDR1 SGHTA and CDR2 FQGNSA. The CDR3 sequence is CASSPSGDTQYF. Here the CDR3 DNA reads TGTGCCAGCAGCCCTTCTGGGGATACGCAGTATTTT.

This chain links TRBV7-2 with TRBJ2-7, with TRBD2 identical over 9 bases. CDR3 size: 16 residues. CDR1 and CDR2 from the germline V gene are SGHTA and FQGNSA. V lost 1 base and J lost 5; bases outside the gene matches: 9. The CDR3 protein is CASSLGGGRAVHEQYF. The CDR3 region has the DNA TGTGCCAGCAGCTTAGGTGGCGGGAGGGCCGTTCACGAGCAGTACTTC.

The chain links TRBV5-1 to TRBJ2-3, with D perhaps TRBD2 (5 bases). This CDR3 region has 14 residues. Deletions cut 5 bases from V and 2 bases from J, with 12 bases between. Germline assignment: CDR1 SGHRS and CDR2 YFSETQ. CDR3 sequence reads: CASSPERVTDTQYF. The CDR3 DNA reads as TGCGCCAGCAGTCCCGAGAGGGTCACAGATACGCAGTATTTT.

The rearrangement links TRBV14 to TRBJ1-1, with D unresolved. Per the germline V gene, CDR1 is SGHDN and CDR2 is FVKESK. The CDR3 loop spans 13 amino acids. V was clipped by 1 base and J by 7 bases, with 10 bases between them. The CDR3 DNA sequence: TGTGCCAGCAGCCAAGCCGGATCCCGTGAAGCTTTCTTT. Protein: CASSQAGSREAFF. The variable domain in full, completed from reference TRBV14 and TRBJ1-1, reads EAGVTQFPSHSVIEKGQTVTLRCDPISGHDNLYWYRRVMGKEIKFLLHFVKESKQDESGMPNNRFLAERTGGTYSTLKVQPAELEDSGVYFCASSQAGSREAFFGQGTRLTVV.

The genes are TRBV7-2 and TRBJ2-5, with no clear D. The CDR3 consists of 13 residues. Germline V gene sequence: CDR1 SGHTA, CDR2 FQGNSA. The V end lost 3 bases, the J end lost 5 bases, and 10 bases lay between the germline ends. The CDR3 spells CASSFGQRETQYF. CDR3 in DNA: TGTGCCAGCAGCTTCGGGCAACGGGAGACCCAGTACTTC.